Reported below is one T cell receptor (beta chain). The antigen remains undetermined. The data stem from a study of OX40 agonist ivuxolimab in advanced cancers. Study in general: Eligibility admitted prior anti-PD-1, anti-PD-L1 or anti-CTLA-4 therapy; about 39% had some. Notes on the study in general: The authors also found low normalized T-cell clonal expansion in some nonresponders.

Germline-derived CDR1 and CDR2 are MDHEN and SYDVKM. Trimming removed 2 bases from V and 4 bases from J, with 11 bases in between. The CDR3 covers 14 residues. Repertoires were generated with immunoSEQ multiplex PCR, while TCRdb's copy carries only in-frame clones and drops some. The sample records over 55,000 clones, more than 70% being singletons. The timepoints at which blood was sampled were baseline, cycle 4 day 1, and cycle 7 day 1. V and J are TRBV28 and TRBJ2-5, with D perhaps TRBD2 (6 bases). This specimen consisted of CD4+ or CD8+ T cells sorted from blood, obtained in a trial of the OX40 agonist ivuxolimab. The TCR was taken from an adult with an advanced solid tumor such as melanoma, head and neck, liver or kidney cancer. As DNA, the CDR3 is TGTGCCAGCAGTTTAAGGGACTGGGGAGAGACCCAGTACTTC. Residues: CASSLRDWGETQYF.